This TCR beta chain derives from a study of cytomegalovirus exposure and HLA in healthy donors. The study's findings and limits: Productive status was seen about 90% or about 30% of the time for most TCR beta V segments in an earlier analysis. A later analysis, which compared TCR beta chains of equal frequency, found the HLA-associated ones more clonally expanded. Three of the chains that were CMV-associated were confirmed in vitro to be specific for CMV antigens.

V was clipped by 0 bases and J by 2 bases; unmatched bases: 4. The CDR3 has 16 amino acids. Germline V lookup: CDR1 SGHTA, CDR2 FQGNSA. PCR amplification relied on 60 Vbeta primers (plus 13 Jbeta primers). The protocol was immunoSEQ multiplex PCR, while the TCRdb copy is restricted to in-frame clones and leaves out a portion. The sample carries 130,000 or so clones, around 70% recorded once. Remarks on this clone: Its antigen is unknown.

The gene calls are TRBV7-2 and TRBJ2-3; 8 positions match TRBD2. The clonotype was recovered from a woman aged 35 to 49 in good health and CMV-seropositive. Sequencing was carried out using PBMCs. The chain's CDR3 is CASSLAGTSPTDTQYF. CDR3 in DNA: TGTGCCAGCAGCTTAGCCGGGACTAGTCCCACAGATACGCAGTATTTT. Together with reference TRBV7-2 and TRBJ2-3, the CDR3 gives the full variable domain: GAGVSQSPSNKVTEKGKDVELRCDPISGHTALYWYRQSLGQGLEFLIYFQGNSAPDKSGLPSDRFSAERTGGSVSTLTIQRTQQEDSAVYLCASSLAGTSPTDTQYFGPGTRLTVL.